The subject of this entry is one T cell receptor beta chain. Antigen: not known. At one end the junction does not follow the germline gene, possibly because of a read error. The sample is drawn from a study of cytomegalovirus exposure and HLA in healthy donors. Study-level findings and limits: No immune exposure information besides CMV serostatus was available. Reports indicated that the classifier achieved high specificity and sensitivity in diagnosing cytomegalovirus status. CMV antigen specificity was confirmed in vitro for a few CMV-associated chains. Productive rates of about 87% or about 30% were seen for most TCR beta V segments in an earlier analysis.

The PCR used 60 Vbeta and 13 Jbeta primers. The data were produced by immunoSEQ multiplex PCR, yet TCRdb's version contains in-frame clones alone and is incomplete. This repertoire shows approximately 140,000 clones, about 74% found once; its top ten account for about 13%. CDR1 is SGHRS, CDR2 YFSETQ, per germline. This CDR3 has 14 amino acids. The clonotype was recovered from a man between 35 and 55 years old in good health and CMV-seropositive. The chain is built from TRBV5-1 and TRBJ2-7; 8 bases are shared with TRBD1. What was sequenced was PBMCs. The CDR3 region is CASSLGQGSCEQYF. The DNA for the CDR3 is TGCGCCAGCAGCTTGGGACAGGGGTCCTGCGAGCAGTACTTC.